This passage covers 10 T cell receptor beta chains from one sample sequenced in a study of OX40 agonist ivuxolimab in advanced cancers. Clones were read by immunoSEQ multiplex PCR, and TCRdb kept only the in-frame ones, dropping some. Among under 95,000 clones listed, roughly 82% were seen once. The sample here was CD4+ or CD8+ T cells sorted from blood, taken in a trial of the OX40 agonist ivuxolimab. The receptors were sampled from an adult with an advanced solid tumor such as melanoma, head and neck, liver or kidney cancer.

Remarks on this clone: This sample also contains other DNA sequences that code for the same CDR3. The DNA for the CDR3 is TGTGCCAGTAGTCAAGAAAGGGGGGACTCGTGGAGGGGAAGGAACACTGAAGCTTTCTTT. As protein: CASSQERGDSWRGRNTEAFF. This rearrangement joins TRBV14 to TRBJ1-1; TRBD1 is a possible D gene (6 bases). Germline V gives CDR1 SGHDN, CDR2 FVKESK. The CDR3 is 20 residues long. Trimming left V 9 bases short and J 1 base short, with 33 bases between. Filled out from reference TRBV14 and TRBJ1-1, the complete variable domain reads EAGVTQFPSHSVIEKGQTVTLRCDPISGHDNLYWYRRVMGKEIKFLLHFVKESKQDESGMPNNRFLAERTGGTYSTLKVQPAELEDSGVYFCASSQERGDSWRGRNTEAFFGQGTRLTVV.

This chain links TRBV4-2 with TRBJ2-7, with D perhaps matching TRBD2 (6 bases). The CDR3 is made up of 15 amino acids. V lost 5 bases to trimming and J lost 0 bases, with 14 bases between them. Germline V gene sequence: CDR1 LGHNA, CDR2 YNFKEQ. The CDR3 DNA is TGTGCCAGCAGCGAAGCGGCGGGAAGCTCCTACGAGCAGTACTTC. It codes for CASSEAAGSSYEQYF.

Only one count was recorded for this clone. This chain joins TRBV30 and TRBJ2-2, with a possible D match to TRBD2 (5 bases). The V end lost 2 bases, the J end lost 6 bases, and 10 bases lay between the germline ends. This CDR3 comprises 13 residues. Germline lookup yields CDR1 GTSNPN and CDR2 SVGIG (reference sequence). CDR3 in amino acids: CAWSHGVAGELFF. CDR3 nucleotide sequence: TGTGCCTGGAGTCACGGGGTCGCCGGGGAGCTGTTTTTT.

This clone was observed a few times. The rearrangement links TRBV7-2 to TRBJ1-2, with D perhaps matching TRBD1 (6 bases). CDR1 and CDR2 from the germline V gene are SGHTA and FQGNSA. The CDR3 contains 16 residues. V dropped 0 bases and J dropped 4 bases, with 15 bases sitting between them. CDR3 in amino acids: CASSLARGGRGYGYTF. The DNA of the CDR3 is TGTGCCAGCAGCTTAGCGCGGGGGGGGCGAGGCTATGGCTACACCTTC.

CDR3 coding DNA: TGTGCCAGCAGCTTGGGATCCTACAATGAGCAGTTCTTC. Translating gives CASSLGSYNEQFF. The chain is built from TRBV7-2 and TRBJ2-1; D gene ambiguous. This CDR3 is 13 amino acids long. V was shortened by 3 bases and J by 1 base, with 4 bases between the two germline ends. The V gene's germline CDR1 is SGHTA and CDR2 FQGNSA. The complete variable domain, with remaining parts taken from reference TRBV7-2 and TRBJ2-1, reads GAGVSQSPSNKVTEKGKDVELRCDPISGHTALYWYRQSLGQGLEFLIYFQGNSAPDKSGLPSDRFSAERTGGSVSTLTIQRTQQEDSAVYLCASSLGSYNEQFFGPGTRLTVL.

J is TRBJ2-3 and V is TRBV10-3; D uncertain. Germline V CDR1 and CDR2: ENHRY, SYGVKD. The CDR3 runs to 13 residues. V was trimmed by 8 bases and J by 0 bases, leaving 9 bases between them. DNA of the CDR3: TGTGCCATCTCGGCCTTAAGCACAGATACGCAGTATTTT. This sequence encodes CAISALSTDTQYF.

The chain joins TRBV12-5 to TRBJ2-3; the match to TRBD2 covers 13 bases. This CDR3 contains 15 residues. The J segment lost 6 bases and the V segment lost 5 bases, leaving 5 bases of the junction unmatched. Germline CDR1 is LGHNT and CDR2 is FRNRAP. Here the CDR3 reads CASGPGTSGMDTQYF. CDR3 in DNA: TGTGCTAGTGGTCCCGGGACTAGCGGGATGGATACGCAGTATTTT.

V and J are TRBV5-6 and TRBJ1-1, with TRBD1 matching over 7 bases. CDR1 SGHDT and CDR2 YYEEEE come from the germline V gene. The trim removed 1 base at V and 1 base at J, leaving 4 bases unmatched. The CDR3 runs 15 residues. This CDR3 is CASSLFDRANTEAFF. Here the CDR3 DNA reads TGTGCCAGCAGCTTGTTTGACAGGGCGAACACTGAAGCTTTCTTT.

This clone has only a few counts. The chain links TRBV7-6 to TRBJ2-2, with D tentatively TRBD2 (6 bases). CDR1 and CDR2 (germline): SGHVS, FNYEAQ. The CDR3 contains 15 residues. Trimming took 1 base from V and 5 from J, leaving 11 bases between them. The CDR3: CASSLGTTRTGELFF. In DNA, the CDR3 is TGTGCCAGCAGCTTAGGGACTACCAGGACCGGGGAGCTGTTTTTT.

This clone was seen once. The chain employs TRBV6-6 and TRBJ1-5, with unresolved D. The CDR3 consists of 13 residues. Germline values: CDR1 MNHNY, CDR2 SVGAGI (reference sequence). Trimming took 8 bases from V and 2 from J, leaving 10 bases between them. The CDR3 loop is CASGPRGNQPQHF. In nucleotides, the CDR3 is TGTGCCAGCGGACCAAGGGGCAATCAGCCCCAGCATTTT.